This TCR beta chain comes out of a study of beta chain features in type 1 diabetes. About the study: Summed over all samples, the examined sorted cells came to 95 million to 130 million. Findings and limits, study-wide: Shorter TCRB CDR3s, moderately but significantly so, were found in Type 1 diabetes patients in all four CD4+ subsets. For patients, the naive, central memory and Treg TCRB repertoires appeared more alike than for healthy donors. Lower insertion and higher deletion counts appeared at VDJ junctions in type 1 diabetes patients. Cells with high TCR expression could be over-represented by cDNA sequencing.

The study reverse transcribed the entire isolated RNA, so it sequenced expressed TCRB transcripts. Method: immunoSEQ multiplex PCR; TCRdb's copy keeps in-frame clones and lacks some. The table shows 600,000 to 750,000 clones, with under 15% occurring only once. This clone turned up a few times. Antigen: not known. In germline, CDR1 is SQVTM, CDR2 ANQGSEA. This CDR3 has 13 amino acids. Deletions cut 7 bases from V and 5 bases from J, with 16 bases between. Material for sequencing was naive CD4+ T cells from blood. The receptor was derived from a man aged 25-40 years with type 1 diabetes. The chain combines TRBV29-1 with TRBJ2-3; tentative D call: TRBD2 (5 bases). The CDR3 here is CSATPDSEDTQYF. The CDR3 DNA follows: TGCAGCGCTACACCGGACTCCGAAGATACGCAGTATTTT.